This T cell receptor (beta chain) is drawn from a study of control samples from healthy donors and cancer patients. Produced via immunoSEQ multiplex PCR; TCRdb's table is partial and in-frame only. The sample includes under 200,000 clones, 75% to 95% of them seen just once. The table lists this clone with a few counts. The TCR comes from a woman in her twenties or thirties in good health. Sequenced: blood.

The CDR3 region is CATSRDRFPSYNEQFF. The CDR3 region has the DNA TGTGCCACCAGCAGAGATAGGTTCCCCTCCTACAATGAGCAGTTCTTC. The chain couples TRBV15 to TRBJ2-1; D is undetermined. Trimming stripped 0 bases from V and 0 bases from J, with 9 bases between. CDR1 and CDR2 from the germline V gene are LNHNV and YYDKDF (reference sequence). The CDR3 spans 16 residues.